The clone carrying this TCR beta chain was recorded a few times. This record comes from a study of blood T cell repertoires in COVID-19. Study in general: The United States, Italy and Spain supplied acute and convalescent COVID-19 samples. PBMCs, B-cell-depleted T cells, or T cells provided the cDNA or gDNA that made up the material.

Participant-reported clinical history was the basis for cohort assignment. V dropped 1 base and J dropped 0 bases, with 10 bases sitting between them. CDR3 length equals 15 residues. CDR1 is SGHTA and CDR2 is FQGNSA in the germline V gene. Authors' data handling: Estimation of nucleated cell counts relied on the amplification of reference gene primers. Here immunoSEQ multiplex PCR was the method, and the copy in TCRdb shows in-frame clones only, minus some. D and trimming were read from the DNA, whereas the V and J calls and clone size are those reported in that table. The sample has about 180,000 clones, more than 85% seen once.

The chain uses TRBV7-2 and TRBJ2-7, with D unresolved. This receptor was obtained from a human donor with acute COVID-19. The donor label of this sample is uncertain. The sample taken for sequencing was PBMCs or T cells enriched from blood (not recorded which). CDR3 sequence (DNA): TGTGCCAGCAGCTTAGATCCGCGGAGCTCCTACGAGCAGTACTTC. Its protein is CASSLDPRSSYEQYF.